This T cell receptor beta chain was recovered during a study of T cell responses to AZD1222 COVID-19 vaccine. Germline V lookup: CDR1 SEHNR, CDR2 FQNEAQ (reference sequence). The CDR3 runs 15 residues. The V and J ends lost 5 bases and 5 bases respectively, with 13 bases between them. Here immunoSEQ multiplex PCR was the method, and the copy in TCRdb shows in-frame clones only, minus some. The repertoire holds almost 65,000 clones, with roughly 84% as singletons. Study-wide findings and caveats: Seropositive at baseline were only six AZD1222 recipients.

Remarks on this clone: Its specificity is unknown.

The rearrangement uses TRBV7-9 and TRBJ1-6; TRBD1 is a possible D gene (6 bases). The clonotype was recovered from an adult in good health. This material consisted of peripheral blood, taken on day 0 of AZD1222 vaccination. The CDR3 reads CASSIRQDHNSPLHF. CDR3 coding DNA: TGTGCCAGCAGCATTCGACAGGACCATAATTCACCCCTCCACTTT.